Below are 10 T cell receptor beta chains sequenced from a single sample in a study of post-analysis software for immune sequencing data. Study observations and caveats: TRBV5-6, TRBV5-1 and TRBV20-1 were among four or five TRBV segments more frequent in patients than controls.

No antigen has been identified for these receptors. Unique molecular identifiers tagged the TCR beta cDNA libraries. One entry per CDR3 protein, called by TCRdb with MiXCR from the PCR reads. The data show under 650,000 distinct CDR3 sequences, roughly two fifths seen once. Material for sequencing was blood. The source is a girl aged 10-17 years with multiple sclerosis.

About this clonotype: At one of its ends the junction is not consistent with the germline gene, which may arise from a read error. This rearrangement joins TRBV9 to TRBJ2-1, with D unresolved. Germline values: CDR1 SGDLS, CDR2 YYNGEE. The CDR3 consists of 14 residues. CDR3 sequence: CVSSPGRYRAEQFF. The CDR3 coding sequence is TGTGTCAGCAGCCCAGGACGATATCGGGCTGAGCAGTTCTTC.

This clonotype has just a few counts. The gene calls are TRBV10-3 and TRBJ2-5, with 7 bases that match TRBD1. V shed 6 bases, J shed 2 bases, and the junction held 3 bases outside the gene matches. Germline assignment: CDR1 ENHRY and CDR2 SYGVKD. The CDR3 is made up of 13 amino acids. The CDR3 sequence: CAIRGTVQETQYF. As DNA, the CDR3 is TGTGCCATCAGGGGGACAGTTCAAGAGACCCAGTACTTC.

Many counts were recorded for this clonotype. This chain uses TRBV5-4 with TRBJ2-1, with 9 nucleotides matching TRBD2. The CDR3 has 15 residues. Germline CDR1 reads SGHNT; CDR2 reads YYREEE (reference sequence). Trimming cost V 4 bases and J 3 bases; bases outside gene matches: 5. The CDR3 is CASSPGTSSYNEQFF. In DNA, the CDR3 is TGTGCCAGCAGCCCCGGGACTAGCAGCTACAATGAGCAGTTCTTC.

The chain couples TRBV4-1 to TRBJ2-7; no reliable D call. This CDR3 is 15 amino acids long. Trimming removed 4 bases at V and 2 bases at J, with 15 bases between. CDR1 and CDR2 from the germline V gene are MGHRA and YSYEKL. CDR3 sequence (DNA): TGCGCCAGCAGCCTATATCTTGGTGGACCCTACGAGCAGTACTTC. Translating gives CASSLYLGGPYEQYF.

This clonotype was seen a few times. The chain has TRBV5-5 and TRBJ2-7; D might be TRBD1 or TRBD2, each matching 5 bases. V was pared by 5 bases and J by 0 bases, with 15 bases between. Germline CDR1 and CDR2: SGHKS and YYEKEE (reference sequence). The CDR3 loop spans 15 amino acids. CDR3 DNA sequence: TGTGCCAGCAGACCAGGGAGCTACCCCTCCTACGAGCAGTACTTC. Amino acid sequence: CASRPGSYPSYEQYF.

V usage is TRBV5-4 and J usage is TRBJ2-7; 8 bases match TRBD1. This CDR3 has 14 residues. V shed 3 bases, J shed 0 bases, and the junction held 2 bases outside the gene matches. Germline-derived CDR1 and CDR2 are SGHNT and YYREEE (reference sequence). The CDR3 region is CASSWDRTSYEQYF. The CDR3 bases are TGTGCCAGCAGCTGGGACAGGACCTCCTACGAGCAGTACTTC.

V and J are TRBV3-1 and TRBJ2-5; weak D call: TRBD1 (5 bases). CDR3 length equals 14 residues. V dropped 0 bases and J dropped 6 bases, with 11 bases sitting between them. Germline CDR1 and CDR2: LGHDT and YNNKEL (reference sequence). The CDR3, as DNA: TGTGCCAGCAGCCAAGATCGGCAGGGAAAGACCCAGTACTTC. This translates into CASSQDRQGKTQYF.

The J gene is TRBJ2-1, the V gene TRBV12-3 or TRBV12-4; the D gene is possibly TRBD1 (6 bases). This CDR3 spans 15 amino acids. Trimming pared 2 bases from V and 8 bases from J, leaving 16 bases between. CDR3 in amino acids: CASSLPGHRSHEQFF. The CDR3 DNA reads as TGTGCCAGCAGTTTACCGGGACACCGATCCCATGAGCAGTTCTTC.

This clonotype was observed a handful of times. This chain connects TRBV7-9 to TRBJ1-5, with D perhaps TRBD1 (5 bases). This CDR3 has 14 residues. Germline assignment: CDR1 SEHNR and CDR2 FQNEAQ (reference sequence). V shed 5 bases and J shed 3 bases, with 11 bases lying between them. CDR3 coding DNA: TGTGCCAGCAGCCCCGGGACCGCCAATCAGCCCCAGCATTTT. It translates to CASSPGTANQPQHF.

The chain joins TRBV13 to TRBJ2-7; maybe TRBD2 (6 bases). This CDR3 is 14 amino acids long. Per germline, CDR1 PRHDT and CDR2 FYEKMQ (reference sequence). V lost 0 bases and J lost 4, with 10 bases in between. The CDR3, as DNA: TGTGCCAGCAGCTTAGGAAGGGACTTATACGAGCAGTACTTC. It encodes CASSLGRDLYEQYF.